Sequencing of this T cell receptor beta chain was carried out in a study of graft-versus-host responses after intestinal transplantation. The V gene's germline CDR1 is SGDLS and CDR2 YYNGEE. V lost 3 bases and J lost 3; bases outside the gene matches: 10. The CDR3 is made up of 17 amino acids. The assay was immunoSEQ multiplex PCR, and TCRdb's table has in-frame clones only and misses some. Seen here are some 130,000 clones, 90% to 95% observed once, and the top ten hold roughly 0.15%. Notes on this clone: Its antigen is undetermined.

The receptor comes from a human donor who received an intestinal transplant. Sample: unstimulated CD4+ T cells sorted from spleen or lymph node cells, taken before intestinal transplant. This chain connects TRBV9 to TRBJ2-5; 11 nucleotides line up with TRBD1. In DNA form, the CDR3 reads TGTGCCAGCAGCGAGACCGGTGGGACAGGGGGTAAAGAGACCCAGTACTTC. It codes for CASSETGGTGGKETQYF.